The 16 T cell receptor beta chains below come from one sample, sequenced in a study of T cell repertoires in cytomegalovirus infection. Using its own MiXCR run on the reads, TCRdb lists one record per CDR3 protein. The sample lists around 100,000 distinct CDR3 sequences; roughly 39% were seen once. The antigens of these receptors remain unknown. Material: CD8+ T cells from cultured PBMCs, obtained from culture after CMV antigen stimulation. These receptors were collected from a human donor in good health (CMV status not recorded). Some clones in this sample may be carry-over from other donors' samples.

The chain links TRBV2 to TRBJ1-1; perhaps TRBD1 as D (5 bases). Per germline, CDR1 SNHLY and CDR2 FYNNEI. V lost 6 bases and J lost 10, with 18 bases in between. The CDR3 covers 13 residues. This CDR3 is CASSGKDGGAAFF. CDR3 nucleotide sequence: TGTGCCAGCAGCGGAAAGGACGGCGGGGCAGCTTTCTTT.

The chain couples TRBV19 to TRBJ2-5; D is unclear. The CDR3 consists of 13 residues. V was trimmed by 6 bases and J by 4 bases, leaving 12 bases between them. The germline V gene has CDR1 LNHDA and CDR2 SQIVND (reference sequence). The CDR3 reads CASRSAARETQYF. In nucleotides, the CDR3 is TGTGCCAGTAGAAGTGCGGCCCGAGAGACCCAGTACTTC.

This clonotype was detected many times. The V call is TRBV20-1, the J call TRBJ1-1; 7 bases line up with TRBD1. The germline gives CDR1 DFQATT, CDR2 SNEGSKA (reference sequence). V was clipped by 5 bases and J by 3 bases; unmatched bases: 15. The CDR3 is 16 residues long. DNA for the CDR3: TGCAGTGCTCCGGACCATTCAGGGGGAAGCGACACTGAAGCTTTCTTT. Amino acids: CSAPDHSGGSDTEAFF.

This CDR3 reads CASSFGSQWFDEQFF. CDR3 DNA sequence: TGTGCCAGCAGTTTTGGCTCACAGTGGTTCGATGAGCAGTTCTTC. The J gene is TRBJ2-1, the V gene TRBV12-3 or TRBV12-4; D is uncertain. The CDR3 covers 15 residues. Trimming shortened V by 3 bases and J by 8 bases, and 17 bases separated the two germline ends.

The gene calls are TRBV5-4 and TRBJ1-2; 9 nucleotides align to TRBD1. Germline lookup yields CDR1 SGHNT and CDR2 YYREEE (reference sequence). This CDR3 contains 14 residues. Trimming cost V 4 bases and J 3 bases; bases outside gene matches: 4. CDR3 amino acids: CASSGTGMDYGYTF. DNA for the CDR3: TGTGCCAGCAGCGGGACAGGGATGGACTATGGCTACACCTTC.

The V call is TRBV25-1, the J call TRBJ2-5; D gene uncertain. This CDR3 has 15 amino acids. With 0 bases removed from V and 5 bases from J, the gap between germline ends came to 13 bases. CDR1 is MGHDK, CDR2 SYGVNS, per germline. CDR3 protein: CASSEYKFGWETQYF. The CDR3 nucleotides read TGTGCCAGCAGTGAATATAAGTTCGGGTGGGAGACCCAGTACTTC.

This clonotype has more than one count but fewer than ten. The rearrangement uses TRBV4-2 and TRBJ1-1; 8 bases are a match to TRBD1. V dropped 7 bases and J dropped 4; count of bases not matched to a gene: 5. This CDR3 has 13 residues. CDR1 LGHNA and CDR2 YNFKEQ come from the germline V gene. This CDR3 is CASIHTGGTEAFF. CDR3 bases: TGTGCCAGCATACATACAGGGGGCACTGAAGCTTTCTTT.

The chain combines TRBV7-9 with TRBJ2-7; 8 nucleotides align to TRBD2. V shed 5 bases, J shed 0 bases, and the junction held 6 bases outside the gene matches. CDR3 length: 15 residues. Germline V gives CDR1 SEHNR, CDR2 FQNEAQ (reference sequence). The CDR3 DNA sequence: TGTGCCAGCAGCCGGGGGGGCTCGAGCTCCTACGAGCAGTACTTC. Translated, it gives CASSRGGSSSYEQYF.

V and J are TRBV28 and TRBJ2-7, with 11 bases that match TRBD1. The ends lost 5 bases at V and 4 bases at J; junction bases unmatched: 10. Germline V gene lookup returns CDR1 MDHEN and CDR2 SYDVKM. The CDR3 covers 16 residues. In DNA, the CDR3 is TGTGCCAGCAGTCTTTCCGGACAGGGGGCATTTTACGAGCAGTACTTC. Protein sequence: CASSLSGQGAFYEQYF. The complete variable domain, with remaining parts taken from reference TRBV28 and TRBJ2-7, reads DVKVTQSSRYLVKRTGEKVFLECVQDMDHENMFWYRQDPGLGLRLIYFSYDVKMKEKGDIPEGYSVSREKKERFSLILESASTNQTSMYLCASSLSGQGAFYEQYFGPGTRLTVT.

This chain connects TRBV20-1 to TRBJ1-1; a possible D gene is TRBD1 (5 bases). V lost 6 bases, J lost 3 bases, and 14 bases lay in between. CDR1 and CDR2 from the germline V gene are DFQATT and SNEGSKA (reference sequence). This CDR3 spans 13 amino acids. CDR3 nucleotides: TGCAGTGCCTGGCCCTGGGGGTACACTGAAGCTTTCTTT. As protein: CSAWPWGYTEAFF.

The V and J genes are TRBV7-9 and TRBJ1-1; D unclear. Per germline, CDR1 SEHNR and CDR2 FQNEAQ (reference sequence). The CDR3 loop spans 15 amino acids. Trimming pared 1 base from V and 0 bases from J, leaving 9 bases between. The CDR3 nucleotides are TGTGCCAGCAGCTTAGATATTCGCCTGAACACTGAAGCTTTCTTT. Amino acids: CASSLDIRLNTEAFF.

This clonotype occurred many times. CDR3 region: CASSFGTGGGKLFF. DNA for the CDR3: TGTGCCAGCAGTTTCGGGACAGGGGGAGGGAAACTGTTTTTT. This sequence joins TRBV7-6 and TRBJ1-4; 11 positions match TRBD1. Trimming cost V 6 bases and J 11 bases; bases outside gene matches: 8. The CDR3 consists of 14 residues. Germline values: CDR1 SGHVS, CDR2 FNYEAQ. Combining the CDR3 with reference TRBV7-6 and TRBJ1-4 gives the whole variable domain GAGVSQSPRYKVTKRGQDVALRCDPISGHVSLYWYRQALGQGPEFLTYFNYEAQQDKSGLPNDRFSAERPEGSISTLTIQRTEQRDSAMYRCASSFGTGGGKLFFGSGTQLSVL.

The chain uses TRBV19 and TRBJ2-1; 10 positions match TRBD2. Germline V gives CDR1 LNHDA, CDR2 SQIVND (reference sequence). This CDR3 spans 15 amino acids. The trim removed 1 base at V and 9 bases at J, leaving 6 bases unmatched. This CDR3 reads CASSIAERGGSEQFF. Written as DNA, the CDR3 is TGTGCCAGTAGTATAGCGGAGCGGGGGGGCAGTGAGCAGTTCTTC.

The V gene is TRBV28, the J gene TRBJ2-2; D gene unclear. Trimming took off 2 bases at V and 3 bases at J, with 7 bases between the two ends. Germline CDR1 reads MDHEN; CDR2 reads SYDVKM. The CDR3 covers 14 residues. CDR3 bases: TGTGCCAGCAGTTTAATTGGATACACCGGGGAGCTGTTTTTT. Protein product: CASSLIGYTGELFF.

CDR3 protein: CASSEALPYSYEQYF. The CDR3 nucleotides read TGTGCCAGCAGTGAAGCGCTTCCATACTCCTACGAGCAGTACTTC. The rearrangement uses TRBV2 and TRBJ2-7; the D is unclear. There are 15 residues in the CDR3. V lost 0 bases, J lost 0 bases, and 9 bases lay in between. CDR1 SNHLY and CDR2 FYNNEI come from the germline V gene. Complete variable domain (other parts from reference TRBV2 and TRBJ2-7): EPEVTQTPSHQVTQMGQEVILRCVPISNHLYFYWYRQILGQKVEFLVSFYNNEISEKSEIFDDQFSVERPDGSNFTLKIRSTKLEDSAMYFCASSEALPYSYEQYFGPGTRLTVT.

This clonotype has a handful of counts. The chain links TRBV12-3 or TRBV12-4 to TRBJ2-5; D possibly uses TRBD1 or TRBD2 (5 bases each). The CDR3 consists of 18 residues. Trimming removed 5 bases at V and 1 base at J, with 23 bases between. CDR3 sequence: CASSIEGPIQSPQETQYF. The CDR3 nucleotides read TGTGCCAGCAGTATAGAGGGGCCCATCCAGTCGCCCCAAGAGACCCAGTACTTC.